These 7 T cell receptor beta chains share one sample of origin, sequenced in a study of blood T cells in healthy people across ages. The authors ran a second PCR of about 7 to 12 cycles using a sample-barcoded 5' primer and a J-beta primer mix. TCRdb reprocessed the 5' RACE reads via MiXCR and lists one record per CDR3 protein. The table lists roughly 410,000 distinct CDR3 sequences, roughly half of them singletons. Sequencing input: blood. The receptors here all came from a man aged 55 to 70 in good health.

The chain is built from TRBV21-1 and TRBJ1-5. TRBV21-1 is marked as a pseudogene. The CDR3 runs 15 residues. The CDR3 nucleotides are TGTGCCAGCAGCAAAGTCGGAGATAGCAATCAGCCCCAGCATTTT. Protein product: CASSKVGDSNQPQHF.

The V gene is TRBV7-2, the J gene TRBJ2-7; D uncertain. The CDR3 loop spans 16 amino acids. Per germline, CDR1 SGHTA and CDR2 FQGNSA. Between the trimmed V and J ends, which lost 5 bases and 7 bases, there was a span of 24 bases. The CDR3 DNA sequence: TGTGCCAGCAGCCCCGACGCCACGGCTAGAAGCAGGGAGCAGTACTTC. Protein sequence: CASSPDATARSREQYF.

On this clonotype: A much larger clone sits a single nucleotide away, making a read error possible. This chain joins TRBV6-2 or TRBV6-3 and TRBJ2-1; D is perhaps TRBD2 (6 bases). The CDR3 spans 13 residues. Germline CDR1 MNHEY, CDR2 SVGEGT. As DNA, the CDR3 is TGTGCCACCCGGGGGAGCTCCTACAATGAGCGGTTCTTC. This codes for CATRGSSYNERFF.

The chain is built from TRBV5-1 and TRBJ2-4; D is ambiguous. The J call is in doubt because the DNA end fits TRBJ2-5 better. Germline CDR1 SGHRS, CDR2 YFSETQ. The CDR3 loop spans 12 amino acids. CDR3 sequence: CASSKPRETQYF. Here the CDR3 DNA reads TGCGCCAGCAGCAAACCCAGAGAGACCCAGTACTTC.

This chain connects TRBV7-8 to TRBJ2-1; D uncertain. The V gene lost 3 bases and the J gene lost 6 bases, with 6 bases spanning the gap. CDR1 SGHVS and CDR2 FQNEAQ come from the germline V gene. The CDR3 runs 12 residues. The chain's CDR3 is CASSFVFNEQFF. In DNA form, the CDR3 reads TGTGCCAGCAGCTTCGTCTTCAATGAGCAGTTCTTC.

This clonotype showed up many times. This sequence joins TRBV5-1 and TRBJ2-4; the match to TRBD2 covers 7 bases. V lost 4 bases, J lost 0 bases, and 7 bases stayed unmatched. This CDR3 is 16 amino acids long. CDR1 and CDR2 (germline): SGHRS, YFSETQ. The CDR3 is CASSGGSGGAKNIQYF. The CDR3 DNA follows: TGCGCCAGCAGCGGCGGGAGTGGGGGAGCCAAAAACATTCAGTACTTC.

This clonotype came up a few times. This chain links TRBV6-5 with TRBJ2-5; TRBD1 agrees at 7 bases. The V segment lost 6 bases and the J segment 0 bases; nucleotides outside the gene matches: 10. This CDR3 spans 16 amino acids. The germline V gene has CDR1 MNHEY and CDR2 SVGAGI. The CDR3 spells CASSRSDRRYQETQYF. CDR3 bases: TGTGCCAGCAGCCGTTCGGACAGGAGGTACCAAGAGACCCAGTACTTC.